Listed here is a single TCR beta chain. Its specificity is not known. Clones were sequenced by immunoSEQ multiplex PCR, and TCRdb holds only the in-frame ones, with some missing. The sample includes approximately 57,000 clones, approximately 95% seen only once; the top ten take 4.5% to 6%. The data originate from a study of cytomegalovirus exposure and HLA in healthy donors. J lost 0 bases, V lost 3 bases, and 2 bases had no gene match. The CDR3 has 15 residues. Germline CDR1 reads LNHDA; CDR2 reads SQIVND (reference sequence). The study's findings and limits: The authors enumerated around 150 TCR beta chains as linked to cytomegalovirus.

The sample consisted of PBMCs. The clonotype originates from a woman between 18 and 29 years old in good health and CMV-seronegative. The gene calls are TRBV19 and TRBJ1-3, with TRBD1 matching 7 bases. The chain's CDR3 is CASSIDRDSGNTIYF. The CDR3 DNA reads as TGTGCCAGTAGTATCGACAGGGACTCTGGAAACACCATATATTTT.